This TCR beta chain was observed in a study of blood T cell repertoires in COVID-19. This CDR3 has 14 amino acids. Trimming removed 3 bases from V and 3 bases from J; junction bases left unmatched: 7. Germline V CDR1 and CDR2: DFQATT, SNEGSKA (reference sequence). Authors' methods: Estimation of nucleated cell counts was performed using reference gene primer amplification. Some clones are missing from TCRdb's copy, which holds only in-frame ones; the method was immunoSEQ multiplex PCR. From that table come the V and J calls and clone size; the DNA was used to work out D and trimming. Found here are approximately 250,000 clones, more than 75% of them singletons; the top ten hold around 5%. While infection was still active, Seattle patients were enrolled and then followed longitudinally.

Sample: peripheral blood. This rearrangement joins TRBV20-1 to TRBJ2-7; 8 bases line up with TRBD2. The clonotype originates from a woman aged 60-70 years with COVID-19, enrolled during active disease. The CDR3 DNA follows: TGCAGTGCTAGTAGGCTAGCGGGTATCTACGAGCAGTACTTC. Its protein is CSASRLAGIYEQYF.